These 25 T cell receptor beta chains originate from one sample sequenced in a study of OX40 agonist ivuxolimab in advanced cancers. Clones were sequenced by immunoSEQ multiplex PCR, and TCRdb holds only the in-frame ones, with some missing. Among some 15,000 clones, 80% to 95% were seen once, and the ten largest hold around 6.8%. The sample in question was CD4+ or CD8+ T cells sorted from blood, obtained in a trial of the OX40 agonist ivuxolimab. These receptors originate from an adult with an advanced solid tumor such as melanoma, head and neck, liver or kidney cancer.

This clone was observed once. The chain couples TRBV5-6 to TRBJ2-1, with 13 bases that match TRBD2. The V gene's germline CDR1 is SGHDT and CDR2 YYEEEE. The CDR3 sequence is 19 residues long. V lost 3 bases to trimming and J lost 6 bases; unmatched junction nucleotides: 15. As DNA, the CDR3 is TGTGCCAGCAGCTCCCAACTAGCGGGGGGGAGACTCCCGGGCAATGAGCAGTTCTTC. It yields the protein CASSSQLAGGRLPGNEQFF.

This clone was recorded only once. The CDR3 loop reads CASSPGGSGTDTQYF. CDR3 sequence (DNA): TGTGCCAGTAGCCCGGGGGGTTCGGGCACAGATACGCAGTATTTT. V gene TRBV19 combines with J gene TRBJ2-3; TRBD2 aligns across 7 bases. This CDR3 is built from 15 residues. J lost 1 base, V lost 6 bases, and 7 bases had no gene match. Germline-derived CDR1 and CDR2 are LNHDA and SQIVND (reference sequence).

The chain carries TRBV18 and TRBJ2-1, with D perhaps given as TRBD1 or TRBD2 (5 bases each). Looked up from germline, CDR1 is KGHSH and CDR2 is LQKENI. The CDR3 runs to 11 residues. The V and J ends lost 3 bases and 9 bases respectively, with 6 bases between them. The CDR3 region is CASSPGGEQFF. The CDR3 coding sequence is TGTGCCAGCTCACCTGGGGGTGAGCAGTTCTTC.

The CDR3 DNA reads as TGTGCCATCAGCTATGGGACGGGTCGCCAAGAGACCCAGTACTTC. This codes for CAISYGTGRQETQYF. The chain is built from TRBV10-3 and TRBJ2-5; D possibly matches TRBD1 or TRBD2 (5 bases each). V was pared by 6 bases and J by 1 base, with 15 bases between. This CDR3 has 15 residues. CDR1 is ENHRY and CDR2 is SYGVKD in the germline V gene.

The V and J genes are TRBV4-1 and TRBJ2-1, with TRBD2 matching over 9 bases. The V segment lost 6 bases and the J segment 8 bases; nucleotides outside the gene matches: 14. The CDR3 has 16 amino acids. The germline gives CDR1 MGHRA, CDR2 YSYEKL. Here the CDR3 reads CASRGGDLAGMDEQFF. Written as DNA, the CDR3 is TGCGCCAGCAGGGGTGGGGACCTAGCGGGGATGGATGAGCAGTTCTTC.

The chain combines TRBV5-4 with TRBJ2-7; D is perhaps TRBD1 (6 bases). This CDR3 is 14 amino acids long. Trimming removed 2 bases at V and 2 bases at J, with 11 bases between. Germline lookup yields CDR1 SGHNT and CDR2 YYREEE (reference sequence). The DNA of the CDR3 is TGTGCCAGCAGCTTAGGGGGTTTCGCCTACGAGCAGTACTTC. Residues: CASSLGGFAYEQYF. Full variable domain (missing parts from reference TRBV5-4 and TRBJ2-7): ETGVTQSPTHLIKTRGQQVTLRCSSQSGHNTVSWYQQALGQGPQFIFQYYREEENGRGNFPPRFSGLQFPNYSSELNVNALELDDSALYLCASSLGGFAYEQYFGPGTRLTVT.

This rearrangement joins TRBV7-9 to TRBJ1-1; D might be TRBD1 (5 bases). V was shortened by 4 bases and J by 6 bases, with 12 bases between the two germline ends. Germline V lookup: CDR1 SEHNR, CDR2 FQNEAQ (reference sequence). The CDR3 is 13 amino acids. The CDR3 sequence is CASSWARGAEAFF. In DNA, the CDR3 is TGTGCCAGCAGCTGGGCCCGGGGGGCTGAAGCTTTCTTT.

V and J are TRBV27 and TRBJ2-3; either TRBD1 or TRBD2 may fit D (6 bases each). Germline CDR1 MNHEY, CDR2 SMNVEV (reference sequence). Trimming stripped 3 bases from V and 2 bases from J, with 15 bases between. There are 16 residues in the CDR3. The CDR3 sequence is CASSFLPRGHTDTQYF. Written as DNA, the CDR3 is TGTGCCAGCAGTTTTCTCCCGCGGGGACACACAGATACGCAGTATTTT.

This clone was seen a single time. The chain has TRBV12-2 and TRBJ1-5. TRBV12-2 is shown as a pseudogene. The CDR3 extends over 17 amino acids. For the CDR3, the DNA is TGTGCAAGTCGCTTAGCGCCGAAGGAAACCCTCAATCAGCCCCAGCATTTT. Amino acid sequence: CASRLAPKETLNQPQHF.

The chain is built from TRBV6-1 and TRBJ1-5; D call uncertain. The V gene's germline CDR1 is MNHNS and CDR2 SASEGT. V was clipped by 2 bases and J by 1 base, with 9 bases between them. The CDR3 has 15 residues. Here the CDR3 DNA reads TGTGCCAGCAGTGAACTGGGGTCGAGCAATCAGCCCCAGCATTTT. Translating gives CASSELGSSNQPQHF.

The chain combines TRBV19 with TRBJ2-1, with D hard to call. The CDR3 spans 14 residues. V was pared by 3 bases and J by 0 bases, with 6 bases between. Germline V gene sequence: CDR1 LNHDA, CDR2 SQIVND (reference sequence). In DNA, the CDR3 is TGTGCCAGTAGTATCTTCGGCTCCTACAATGAGCAGTTCTTC. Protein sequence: CASSIFGSYNEQFF.

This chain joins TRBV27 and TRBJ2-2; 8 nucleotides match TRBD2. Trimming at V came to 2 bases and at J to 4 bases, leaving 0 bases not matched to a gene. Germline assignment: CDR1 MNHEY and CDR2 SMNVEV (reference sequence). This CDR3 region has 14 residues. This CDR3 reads CASSLAGGTGELFF. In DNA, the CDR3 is TGTGCCAGCAGTTTAGCGGGAGGCACCGGGGAGCTGTTTTTT.

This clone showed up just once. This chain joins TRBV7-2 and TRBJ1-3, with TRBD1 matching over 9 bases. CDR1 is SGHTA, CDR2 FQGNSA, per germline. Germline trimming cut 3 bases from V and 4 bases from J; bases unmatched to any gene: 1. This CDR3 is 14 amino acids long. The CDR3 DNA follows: TGTGCCAGCAGCTTCGGGACAGGGGGAAACACCATATATTTT. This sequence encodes CASSFGTGGNTIYF.

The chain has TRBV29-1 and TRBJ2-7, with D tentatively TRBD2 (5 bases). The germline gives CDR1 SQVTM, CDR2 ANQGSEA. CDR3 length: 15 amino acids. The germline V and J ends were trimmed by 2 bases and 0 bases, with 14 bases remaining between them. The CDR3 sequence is CSVESLTGSSYEQYF. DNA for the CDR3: TGCAGCGTTGAATCCCTGACGGGGAGCTCCTACGAGCAGTACTTC.

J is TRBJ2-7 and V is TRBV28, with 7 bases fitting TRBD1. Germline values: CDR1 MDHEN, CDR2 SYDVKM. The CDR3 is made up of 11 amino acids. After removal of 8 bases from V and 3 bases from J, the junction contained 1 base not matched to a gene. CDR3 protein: CASGDSYEQYF. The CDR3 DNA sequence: TGTGCCAGCGGGGACAGCTACGAGCAGTACTTC. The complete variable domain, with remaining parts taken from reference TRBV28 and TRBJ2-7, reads DVKVTQSSRYLVKRTGEKVFLECVQDMDHENMFWYRQDPGLGLRLIYFSYDVKMKEKGDIPEGYSVSREKKERFSLILESASTNQTSMYLCASGDSYEQYFGPGTRLTVT.

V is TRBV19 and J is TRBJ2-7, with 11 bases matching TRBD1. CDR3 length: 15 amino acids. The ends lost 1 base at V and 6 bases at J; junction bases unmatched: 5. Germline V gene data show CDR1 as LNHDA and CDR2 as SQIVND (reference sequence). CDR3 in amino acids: CASSIAFGQGAEQYF. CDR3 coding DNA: TGTGCCAGTAGTATAGCTTTCGGACAGGGGGCCGAGCAGTACTTC.

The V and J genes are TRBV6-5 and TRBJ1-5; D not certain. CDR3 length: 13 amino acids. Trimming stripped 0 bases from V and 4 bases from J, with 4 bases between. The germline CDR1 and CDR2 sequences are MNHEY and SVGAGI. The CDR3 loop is CASSYSPNQPQHF. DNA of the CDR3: TGTGCCAGCAGTTACTCACCTAATCAGCCCCAGCATTTT.

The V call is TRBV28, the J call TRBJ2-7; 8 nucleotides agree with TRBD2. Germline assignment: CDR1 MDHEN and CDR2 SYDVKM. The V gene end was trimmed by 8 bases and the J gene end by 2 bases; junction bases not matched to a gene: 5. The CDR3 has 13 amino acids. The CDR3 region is CASSDGGAYEQYF. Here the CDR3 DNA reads TGTGCCAGCTCAGACGGGGGGGCCTACGAGCAGTACTTC.

In DNA form, the CDR3 reads TGTGCCAGCAGCTTCGCCGGGGAGCTGTTTTTT. Amino acid sequence: CASSFAGELFF. The gene calls are TRBV13 and TRBJ2-2; D ambiguous. Germline CDR1 is PRHDT and CDR2 is FYEKMQ (reference sequence). The CDR3 is made up of 11 amino acids. Trimming removed 3 bases from V and 6 bases from J, with 2 bases in between.

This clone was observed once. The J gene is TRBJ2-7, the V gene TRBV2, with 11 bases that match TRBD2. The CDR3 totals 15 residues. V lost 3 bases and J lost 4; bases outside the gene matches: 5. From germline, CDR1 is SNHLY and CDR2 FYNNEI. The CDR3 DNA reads TGTGCCAGCAGTGATCCCTCTAGCGGGGGGTACGAGCAGTACTTC. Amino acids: CASSDPSSGGYEQYF.

CDR3 in amino acids: CASSLKRTRDNEQFF. The CDR3, as DNA: TGTGCCAGCAGCTTAAAAAGGACTAGAGACAATGAGCAGTTCTTC. This chain links TRBV7-8 with TRBJ2-1; 7 bases line up with TRBD2. The CDR3 length is 15 residues. The V segment lost 2 bases and the J segment 5 bases; nucleotides outside the gene matches: 6. The germline V gene has CDR1 SGHVS and CDR2 FQNEAQ.

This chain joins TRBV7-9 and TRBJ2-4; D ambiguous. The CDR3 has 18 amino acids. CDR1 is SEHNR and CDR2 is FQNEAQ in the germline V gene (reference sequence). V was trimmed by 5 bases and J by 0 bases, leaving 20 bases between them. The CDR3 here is CASSTRVGLTPAKNIQYF. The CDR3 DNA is TGTGCCAGCAGCACAAGGGTTGGCCTAACTCCAGCCAAAAACATTCAGTACTTC.

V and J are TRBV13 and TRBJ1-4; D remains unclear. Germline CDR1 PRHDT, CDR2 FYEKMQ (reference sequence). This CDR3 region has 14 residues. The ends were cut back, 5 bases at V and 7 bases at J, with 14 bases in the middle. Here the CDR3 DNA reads TGTGCCAGCAGCGCAAGTTTTAGGCGTGAAAAACTGTTTTTT. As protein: CASSASFRREKLFF.

This chain's CDR3 is CASSQVDLSNYGYTF. CDR3 sequence (DNA): TGCGCCAGCAGCCAAGTCGATCTATCTAACTATGGCTACACCTTC. This chain uses TRBV4-1 with TRBJ1-2; D call uncertain. From germline, CDR1 is MGHRA and CDR2 YSYEKL. The CDR3 consists of 15 residues. Trimming shortened V by 1 base and J by 0 bases, and 9 bases separated the two germline ends.

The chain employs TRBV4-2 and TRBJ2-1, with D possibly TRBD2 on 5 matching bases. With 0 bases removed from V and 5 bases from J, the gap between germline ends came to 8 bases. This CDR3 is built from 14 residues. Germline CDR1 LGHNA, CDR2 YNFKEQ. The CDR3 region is CASSQEADNNEQFF. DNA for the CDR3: TGTGCCAGCAGCCAAGAAGCGGATAACAATGAGCAGTTCTTC.